The following is a TCR beta chain sequence with its context. The junction had 9 bases not matched to a gene; V was cut back by 4 bases and J by 8 bases. CDR1 and CDR2 (germline): SGHNT, YYREEE (reference sequence). This CDR3 has 14 residues. Original processing notes: It was from reference gene primer amplification that nucleated cell counts were estimated. Libraries were prepared by immunoSEQ multiplex PCR; TCRdb keeps only in-frame clonotypes and omits some of them. V and J calls and clone size follow that table, whereas D and trimming were derived from the DNA. This table holds fewer than 350,000 clones, 70% to 90% found once. The record originates from a study of blood T cell repertoires in COVID-19. Study at large: T cells, B-cell-depleted T cells, or PBMCs supplied cDNA or gDNA.

Enrolled through a virtual design, the participants were between roughly 18 and 89 years of age and came from some 25 US areas. Donors were grouped by their self-reported clinical history. The sequence came from a middle-aged woman with acute COVID-19. The sequencing sample was made of PBMCs or T cells enriched from blood (not recorded which). V is TRBV5-4 and J is TRBJ1-2, with TRBD1 matching over 9 bases. The CDR3 protein is CASSPGQGVKGYTF. Here the CDR3 DNA reads TGTGCCAGCAGCCCGGGACAGGGAGTGAAGGGCTACACCTTC. The full variable domain, completed using reference TRBV5-4 and TRBJ1-2, is ETGVTQSPTHLIKTRGQQVTLRCSSQSGHNTVSWYQQALGQGPQFIFQYYREEENGRGNFPPRFSGLQFPNYSSELNVNALELDDSALYLCASSPGQGVKGYTFGSGTRLTVV.